The 28 T cell receptor beta chains reported below all come from one sample, sequenced in a study of CD8 T cells in Susac syndrome (dated by TCRdb to between 2017 and 2020). The protocol used for the library was the immunoSEQ multiplex PCR assay. RNA was extracted using the RNeasy kit, and roughly 0.5 to 1 ug of the RNA was reverse transcribed with random hexamers. TCRdb itself trimmed the public reads at Q25 with fastp, ran MiXCR and retained productive beta chains. One record per CDR3 amino acid sequence lists the most common genes and DNA. A total of about 150,000 distinct CDR3 sequences appear in this sample, 85% to 95% of them only once. The leading ten clones occupy about 0.11% of the sample. The sequencing input was CD4+ T cells from PBMCs. Receptors originate from a human donor with multiple sclerosis.

The DNA of the CDR3 is TGTGCCAGCAGCCTCGTTTCGACCGGGACTAACACTGAAGCTTTCTTT. Its protein product is CASSLVSTGTNTEAFF. V gene TRBV28 combines with J gene TRBJ1-1; D is possibly TRBD1 (5 bases). V was pared by 6 bases and J by 2 bases, with 19 bases between. Germline loops: CDR1 MDHEN, CDR2 SYDVKM. There are 16 residues in the CDR3.

The rearrangement links TRBV2 to TRBJ2-7; no clear D. The CDR3 extends over 15 amino acids. Trimming cost V 7 bases and J 7 bases, with 23 bases left between them. Germline CDR1 SNHLY, CDR2 FYNNEI. The CDR3 region is CASTLKRAPFGEQYF. CDR3 nucleotide sequence: TGTGCCAGCACTCTCAAGCGCGCACCTTTCGGGGAGCAGTACTTC. Drawing the rest from reference TRBV2 and TRBJ2-7, the complete variable domain is EPEVTQTPSHQVTQMGQEVILRCVPISNHLYFYWYRQILGQKVEFLVSFYNNEISEKSEIFDDQFSVERPDGSNFTLKIRSTKLEDSAMYFCASTLKRAPFGEQYFGPGTRLTVT.

The chain combines TRBV30 with TRBJ1-1; 7 bases align to TRBD1. Trimming took 4 bases from V and 5 from J; bases not matched to a gene: 13. The CDR3 is 15 residues long. CDR1 GTSNPN and CDR2 SVGIG come from the germline V gene (reference sequence). The CDR3 coding sequence is TGTGCCTGGAACGAGGGAACAGGGGTTCGGACTGAAGCTTTCTTT. It codes for CAWNEGTGVRTEAFF.

The chain joins TRBV20-1 to TRBJ2-1; perhaps TRBD2 as D (5 bases). CDR3 length equals 14 residues. Per germline, CDR1 DFQATT and CDR2 SNEGSKA (reference sequence). Between the trimmed V and J ends, which lost 1 base and 0 bases, there was a span of 7 bases. The CDR3 here is CSARVAPSYNEQFF. CDR3 coding DNA: TGCAGTGCTAGAGTAGCGCCCTCCTACAATGAGCAGTTCTTC.

The J gene is TRBJ2-7, the V gene TRBV5-4; maybe TRBD2 (6 bases). CDR1 and CDR2 (germline): SGHNT, YYREEE (reference sequence). V was cut by 1 base and J by 6 bases, with 14 bases left in between. The CDR3 totals 14 residues. The CDR3 nucleotides are TGTGCCAGCAGCTTGCGACTAGAAAGTTCCGAGCAGTACTTC. The encoded protein is CASSLRLESSEQYF.

The rearrangement joins TRBV29-1 to TRBJ1-2; weak D call: TRBD1 (5 bases). The CDR3 is 18 amino acids. The ends were cut back, 6 bases at V and 0 bases at J, with 26 bases in the middle. CDR1 and CDR2 from the germline V gene are SQVTM and ANQGSEA. The CDR3 reads CSVTLGWRNRPANYGYTF. CDR3 nucleotides: TGCAGCGTGACGTTAGGATGGCGGAACAGGCCAGCTAACTATGGCTACACCTTC.

The V gene is TRBV15, the J gene TRBJ1-1; 11 nucleotides line up with TRBD1. Germline values: CDR1 LNHNV, CDR2 YYDKDF (reference sequence). V shed 3 bases, J shed 3 bases, and the junction held 9 bases outside the gene matches. The length of the CDR3 is 17 residues. The chain's CDR3 is CATSSIGQGAIYTEAFF. CDR3 DNA: TGTGCCACCAGCAGTATTGGACAGGGGGCGATTTACACTGAAGCTTTCTTT.

The chain has TRBV20-1 and TRBJ2-5; a weak D match, TRBD2 (5 bases). The germline V gene has CDR1 DFQATT and CDR2 SNEGSKA (reference sequence). The CDR3 spans 13 residues. Trimming removed 3 bases at V and 2 bases at J, with 10 bases between. The CDR3 spells CSARGSLQETQYF. The CDR3 DNA is TGCAGTGCTAGGGGGAGTCTTCAAGAGACCCAGTACTTC.

The J gene is TRBJ2-1, the V gene TRBV15; TRBD2 aligns across 8 bases. V gave up 1 base and J gave up 7 bases; unmatched junction bases: 3. The germline CDR1 and CDR2 sequences are LNHNV and YYDKDF (reference sequence). The CDR3 is made up of 14 amino acids. CDR3 bases: TGTGCCACCAGCAGAGCGGGGGGGGGAAATGAGCAGTTCTTC. Amino acid sequence: CATSRAGGGNEQFF.

CDR3 loop: CASSFPGQGHNEQFF. CDR3 sequence (DNA): TGTGCCAGCAGTTTCCCGGGACAGGGGCACAATGAGCAGTTCTTC. V and J are TRBV3-1 and TRBJ2-1, with 10 bases that match TRBD1. Germline CDR1 and CDR2: LGHDT and YNNKEL (reference sequence). This CDR3 contains 15 residues. J lost 5 bases, V lost 6 bases, and 7 bases had no gene match.

The V gene is TRBV27, the J gene TRBJ2-1; perhaps TRBD1 as D (8 bases). The CDR3 is 16 residues long. Germline CDR1 and CDR2: MNHEY and SMNVEV (reference sequence). The germline V and J ends were trimmed by 4 bases and 10 bases, with 23 bases remaining between them. CDR3 in amino acids: CASSSPGGGGRWEQFF. CDR3 DNA sequence: TGTGCCAGCAGTTCCCCAGGGGGCGGGGGAAGGTGGGAGCAGTTCTTC.

The chain joins TRBV18 to TRBJ1-1; TRBD1 might be the D (5 bases). From germline, CDR1 is KGHSH and CDR2 LQKENI. This CDR3 is built from 16 residues. Trimming cost V 3 bases and J 4 bases, with 18 bases left between them. CDR3 sequence reads: CASSPFSGSLLTEAFF. The CDR3 nucleotides are TGTGCCAGCTCACCCTTTTCAGGGTCCTTGCTCACTGAAGCTTTCTTT.

This clonotype came up once. J is TRBJ1-5 and V is TRBV4-2; TRBD1 matches 7 bases. This CDR3 is 15 amino acids long. V was pared by 5 bases and J by 0 bases, with 4 bases of the junction left unmatched. Germline V gene data show CDR1 as LGHNA and CDR2 as YNFKEQ. The CDR3 DNA is TGTGCCAGCAGCAAGACAGGGAATAGCAATCAGCCCCAGCATTTT. This sequence encodes CASSKTGNSNQPQHF.

The chain uses TRBV24-1 and TRBJ2-3; 14 positions agree with TRBD2. The length of the CDR3 is 17 residues. V shed 4 bases and J 6 bases; nucleotides not matched to a gene: 8. CDR1 KGHDR and CDR2 SFDVKD come from the germline V gene. The CDR3 DNA reads TGTGCCACCAGTGACCGGGGACTAGCGGGGGAGTTCGATACGCAGTATTTT. Its protein is CATSDRGLAGEFDTQYF.

This chain uses TRBV5-1 with TRBJ2-1, with 11 bases identical to TRBD2. CDR1 is SGHRS, CDR2 YFSETQ, per germline. The CDR3 sequence is 17 residues long. Trimming took 3 bases from V and 10 from J; bases not matched to a gene: 15. CDR3 region: CASSSAGSSLAGGEQFF. CDR3 nucleotides: TGCGCCAGCAGCTCGGCGGGGTCGAGTCTAGCGGGAGGCGAGCAGTTCTTC.

This chain joins TRBV7-2 and TRBJ1-1, with TRBD1 identical over 7 bases. The germline V gene has CDR1 SGHTA and CDR2 FQGNSA. With V trimmed by 5 bases and J by 6 bases, 9 bases remained unmatched. CDR3 length equals 14 residues. CDR3 residues: CASSPNRGKAEAFF. The DNA of the CDR3 is TGTGCCAGCAGCCCTAACAGGGGAAAGGCTGAAGCTTTCTTT.

This rearrangement joins TRBV5-1 to TRBJ2-2; a possible D gene is TRBD1 (6 bases). V lost 0 bases, J lost 5 bases, and 14 bases lay in between. The length of the CDR3 is 16 residues. Germline V gene lookup returns CDR1 SGHRS and CDR2 YFSETQ. CDR3 sequence: CASSLAGTRWTGELFF. The CDR3 DNA follows: TGCGCCAGCAGCTTGGCCGGGACAAGGTGGACCGGGGAGCTGTTTTTT.

The chain is built from TRBV6-6 and TRBJ1-3, with D perhaps TRBD1 (6 bases). The ends were cut back, 5 bases at V and 8 bases at J, with 16 bases in the middle. CDR1 is MNHNY, CDR2 SVGAGI, per germline (reference sequence). The CDR3 length is 14 residues. The CDR3 sequence: CASSHRGGADTIYF. CDR3 bases: TGTGCCAGCAGTCACCGAGGGGGTGCGGACACCATATATTTT.

The chain is built from TRBV20-1 and TRBJ2-2; D unresolved. The CDR3 loop spans 15 amino acids. The germline V gene has CDR1 DFQATT and CDR2 SNEGSKA (reference sequence). The V gene lost 1 base and the J gene lost 7 bases, with 16 bases spanning the gap. CDR3 protein: CSARVPWPLSGELFF. CDR3 sequence (DNA): TGCAGTGCTAGAGTCCCATGGCCCCTCAGCGGGGAGCTGTTTTTT.

The CDR3 DNA follows: TGTGCCATCAGTACGTCCGACGGGGCCTACGAGCAGTACTTC. Protein sequence: CAISTSDGAYEQYF. The chain uses TRBV10-3 and TRBJ2-7; maybe TRBD2 (5 bases). Looked up from germline, CDR1 is ENHRY and CDR2 is SYGVKD. The CDR3 spans 14 residues. V was shortened by 5 bases and J by 2 bases, with 13 bases between the two germline ends.

The chain recombines TRBV6-2 or TRBV6-3 with TRBJ2-1; 7 bases match TRBD2. V dropped 2 bases and J dropped 5; count of bases not matched to a gene: 6. The germline gives CDR1 MNHEY, CDR2 SVGEGT. The CDR3 consists of 15 residues. The chain's CDR3 is CASSYRGVVDNEQFF. CDR3 sequence (DNA): TGTGCCAGCAGTTACCGGGGGGTCGTCGACAATGAGCAGTTCTTC.

This chain joins TRBV28 and TRBJ1-6; no reliable D call. Germline CDR1 is MDHEN and CDR2 is SYDVKM. Trimming removed 4 bases at V and 7 bases at J, with 26 bases between. The CDR3 runs to 19 residues. CDR3 DNA: TGTGCCAGCAGTTCCCCCGCCGTCGGGCCGCAGGCGGTAAATTCACCCCTCCACTTT. Its protein product is CASSSPAVGPQAVNSPLHF. Drawing the rest from reference TRBV28 and TRBJ1-6, the complete variable domain is DVKVTQSSRYLVKRTGEKVFLECVQDMDHENMFWYRQDPGLGLRLIYFSYDVKMKEKGDIPEGYSVSREKKERFSLILESASTNQTSMYLCASSSPAVGPQAVNSPLHFGNGTRLTVT.

The V and J genes are TRBV7-2 and TRBJ2-3; the D is unclear. Germline assignment: CDR1 SGHTA and CDR2 FQGNSA. The CDR3 covers 15 residues. With 1 base removed from V and 1 base from J, the gap between germline ends came to 9 bases. CDR3 residues: CASSLGVVGTDTQYF. In DNA, the CDR3 is TGTGCCAGCAGCTTAGGGGTCGTGGGCACAGATACGCAGTATTTT. Full variable domain (outside the CDR3, taken from reference TRBV7-2 and TRBJ2-3): GAGVSQSPSNKVTEKGKDVELRCDPISGHTALYWYRQSLGQGLEFLIYFQGNSAPDKSGLPSDRFSAERTGGSVSTLTIQRTQQEDSAVYLCASSLGVVGTDTQYFGPGTRLTVL.

This clonotype appeared once. CDR3 bases: TGCAGCGTTGTTTGGGGGAGCAATCAGCCCCAGCATTTT. It specifies CSVVWGSNQPQHF. The chain has TRBV29-1 and TRBJ1-5, with TRBD1 as a possible D gene (5 bases). V was clipped by 4 bases and J by 1 base, with 8 bases between them. Germline V gives CDR1 SQVTM, CDR2 ANQGSEA. The CDR3 totals 13 residues.

This rearrangement joins TRBV9 to TRBJ2-2; D not resolved. This CDR3 has 18 amino acids. V gave up 0 bases and J gave up 6 bases, with 21 bases separating them. Germline V gene lookup returns CDR1 SGDLS and CDR2 YYNGEE. CDR3 bases: TGTGCCAGCAGCGTAGTGGCTATCGGCCCCGGCGGATCCGGGGAGCTGTTTTTT. Amino acid sequence: CASSVVAIGPGGSGELFF.

The chain uses TRBV13 and TRBJ2-3; 10 nucleotides align to TRBD2. The CDR3 is 17 residues long. The V and J ends lost 5 bases and 0 bases, in that order; junction bases with no gene match: 8. The germline gives CDR1 PRHDT, CDR2 FYEKMQ (reference sequence). The CDR3 nucleotides are TGTGCCAGCAGCGGGACTCCTAGCGGGGGCAGCACAGATACGCAGTATTTT. It yields the protein CASSGTPSGGSTDTQYF.

The chain joins TRBV14 to TRBJ1-2; D is uncertain. CDR1 and CDR2 from the germline V gene are SGHDN and FVKESK. V dropped 4 bases and J dropped 8 bases, with 14 bases sitting between them. CDR3 length equals 13 residues. CDR3 coding DNA: TGTGCCAGCAGCCTCGACGGGCTCCGGGGCTACACCTTC. Its protein is CASSLDGLRGYTF.

The V and J genes are TRBV6-5 and TRBJ1-1; D perhaps matches TRBD1 (5 bases). The germline V and J ends were trimmed by 5 bases and 2 bases, with 12 bases remaining between them. The CDR3 totals 14 residues. The germline V gene encodes CDR1 MNHEY and CDR2 SVGAGI. Here the CDR3 reads CASSPFRGNTEAFF. In DNA, the CDR3 is TGTGCCAGCAGTCCCTTTAGGGGAAACACTGAAGCTTTCTTT.